This T cell receptor (beta chain) was found in a study of spatial heterogeneity in lung cancer. The germline V gene encodes CDR1 DFQATT and CDR2 SNEGSKA (reference sequence). The CDR3 has 11 residues. The presence of a unique molecular identifier marked each TCR cDNA molecule. One entry per CDR3 protein, called by TCRdb with MiXCR from the 5' RACE reads. Of approximately 900 distinct CDR3 sequences listed, roughly 35% were seen once; the top ten hold 20% to 30%. Comments on this clonotype: A read error may produce the germline difference seen at one junction end. The library was designed around alpha chains, so this beta chain is a stray read whose abundance carries little weight.

Time point indicated: sample taken at primary tumor resection. A total of some 70 untreated early-stage non-small cell lung cancer patients served as donors. The authors sequenced whole RNA from tumor, nontumor lung or frozen PBMC without sorting. The chain uses TRBV20-1 and TRBJ1-2; D is unclear. The sample consisted of normal lung tissue next to the tumor, taken at surgery. This TCR derives from a male donor with early-stage non-small cell lung cancer. The CDR3 DNA reads TGCAGTGCTAGCAGTGGAGTGCCCCTATCCTTC. Amino acids: CSASSGVPLSF.